This TCR beta chain was retrieved from a study of T cells after yellow fever vaccination. This clonotype was seen repeatedly, ten times or more. This CDR3 spans 15 amino acids. Trimming at V came to 4 bases and at J to 9 bases, leaving 10 bases not matched to a gene. The germline V gene encodes CDR1 SGHRS and CDR2 YFSETQ. MiXCR was run by TCRdb on the 5' RACE reads, yielding one entry per CDR3 protein. The top ten hold about 22% of the sample, which has 250,000 to 400,000 distinct CDR3 sequences, roughly 4.3% seen once. V and J are TRBV5-1 and TRBJ2-1; 10 nucleotides align to TRBD1. The sequenced sample was PBMCs, obtained 5 days after the yellow fever booster vaccination. The receptor was isolated from a man aged 18 to 29 who received the YFV17D yellow fever vaccine. CDR3: CASSDRTGGPGEQFF. The DNA for the CDR3 is TGCGCCAGCAGCGACCGGACAGGGGGGCCGGGTGAGCAGTTCTTC.